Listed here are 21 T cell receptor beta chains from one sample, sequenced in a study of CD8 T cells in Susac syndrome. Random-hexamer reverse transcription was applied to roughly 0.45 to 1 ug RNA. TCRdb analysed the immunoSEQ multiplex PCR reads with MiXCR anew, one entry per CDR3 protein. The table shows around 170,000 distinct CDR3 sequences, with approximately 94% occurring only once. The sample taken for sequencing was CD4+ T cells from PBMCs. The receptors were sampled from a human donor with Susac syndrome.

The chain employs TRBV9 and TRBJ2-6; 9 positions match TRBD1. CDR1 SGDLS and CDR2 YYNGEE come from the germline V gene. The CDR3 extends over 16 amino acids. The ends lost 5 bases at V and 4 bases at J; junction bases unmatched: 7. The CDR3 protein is CASSVGQGPGANVLTF. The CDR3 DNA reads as TGTGCCAGCAGTGTGGGACAGGGTCCCGGGGCCAACGTCCTGACTTTC.

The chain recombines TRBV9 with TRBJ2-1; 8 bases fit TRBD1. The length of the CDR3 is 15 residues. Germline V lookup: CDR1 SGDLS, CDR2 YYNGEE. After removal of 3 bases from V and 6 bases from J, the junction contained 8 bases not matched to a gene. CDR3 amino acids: CASSDPGQAGNEQFF. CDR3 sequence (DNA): TGTGCCAGCAGCGACCCGGGACAGGCGGGCAATGAGCAGTTCTTC.

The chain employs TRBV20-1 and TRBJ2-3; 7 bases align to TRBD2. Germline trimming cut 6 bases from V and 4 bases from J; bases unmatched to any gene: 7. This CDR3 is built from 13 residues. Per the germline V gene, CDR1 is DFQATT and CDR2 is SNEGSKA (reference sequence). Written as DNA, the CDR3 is TGCAGTGCCGCAAGCGGGACTTCAGATACGCAGTATTTT. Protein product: CSAASGTSDTQYF.

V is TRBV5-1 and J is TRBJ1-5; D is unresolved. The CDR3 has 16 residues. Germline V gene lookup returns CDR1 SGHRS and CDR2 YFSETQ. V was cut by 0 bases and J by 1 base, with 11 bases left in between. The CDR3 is CASSLGGVGSNQPQHF. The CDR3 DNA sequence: TGCGCCAGCAGCTTGGGAGGTGTCGGCAGCAATCAGCCCCAGCATTTT.

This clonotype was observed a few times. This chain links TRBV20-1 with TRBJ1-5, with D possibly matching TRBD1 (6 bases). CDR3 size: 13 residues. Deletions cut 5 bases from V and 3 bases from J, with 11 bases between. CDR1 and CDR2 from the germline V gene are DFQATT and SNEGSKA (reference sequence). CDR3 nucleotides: TGCAGTGCTTCTACAGGGATCAATCAGCCCCAGCATTTT. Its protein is CSASTGINQPQHF.

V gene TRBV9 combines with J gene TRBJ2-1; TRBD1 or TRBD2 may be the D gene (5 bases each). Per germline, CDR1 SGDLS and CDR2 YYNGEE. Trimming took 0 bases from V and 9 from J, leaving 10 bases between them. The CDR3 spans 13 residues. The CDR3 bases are TGTGCCAGCAGCGTAGCACCAGGGACTGAGCAGTTCTTC. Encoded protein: CASSVAPGTEQFF. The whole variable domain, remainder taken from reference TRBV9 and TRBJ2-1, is DSGVTQTPKHLITATGQRVTLRCSPRSGDLSVYWYQQSLDQGLQFLIQYYNGEERAKGNILERFSAQQFPDLHSELNLSSLELGDSALYFCASSVAPGTEQFFGPGTRLTVL.

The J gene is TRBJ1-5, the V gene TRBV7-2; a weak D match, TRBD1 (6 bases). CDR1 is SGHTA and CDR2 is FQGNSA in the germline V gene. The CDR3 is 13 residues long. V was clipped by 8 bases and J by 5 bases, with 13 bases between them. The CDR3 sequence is CASSTQGYQPQHF. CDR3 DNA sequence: TGTGCCAGCTCGACACAGGGTTATCAGCCCCAGCATTTT.

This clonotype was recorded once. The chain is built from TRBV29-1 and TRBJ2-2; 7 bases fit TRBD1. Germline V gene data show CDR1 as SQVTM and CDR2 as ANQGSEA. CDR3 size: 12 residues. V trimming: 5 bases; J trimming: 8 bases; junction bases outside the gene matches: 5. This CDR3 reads CSVRQGSGELFF. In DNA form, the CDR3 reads TGCAGCGTTCGACAGGGATCGGGGGAGCTGTTTTTT.

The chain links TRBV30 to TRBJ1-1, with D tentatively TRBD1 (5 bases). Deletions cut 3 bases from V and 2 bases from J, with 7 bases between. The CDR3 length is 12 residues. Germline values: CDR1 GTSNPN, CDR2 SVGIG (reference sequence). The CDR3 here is CAWRGVNTEAFF. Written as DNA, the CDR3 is TGTGCCTGGAGGGGGGTAAACACTGAAGCTTTCTTT.

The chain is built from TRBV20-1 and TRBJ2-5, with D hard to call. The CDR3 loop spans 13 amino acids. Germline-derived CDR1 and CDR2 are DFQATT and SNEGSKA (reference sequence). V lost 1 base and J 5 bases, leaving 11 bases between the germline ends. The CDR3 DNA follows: TGCAGTGCTAGAGTTAATTTAGTGGAGACCCAGTACTTC. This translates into CSARVNLVETQYF.

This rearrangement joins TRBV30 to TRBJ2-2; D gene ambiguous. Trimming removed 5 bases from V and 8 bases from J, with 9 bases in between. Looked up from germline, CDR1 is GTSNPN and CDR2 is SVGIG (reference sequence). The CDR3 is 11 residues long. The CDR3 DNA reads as TGTGCCTGGGGCTCACGGGGGGAGCTGTTTTTT. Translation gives CAWGSRGELFF.

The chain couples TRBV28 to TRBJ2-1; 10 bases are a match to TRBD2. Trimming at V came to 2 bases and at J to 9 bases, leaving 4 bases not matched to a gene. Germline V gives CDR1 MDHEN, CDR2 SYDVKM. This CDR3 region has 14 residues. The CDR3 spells CASSLQREGPEQFF. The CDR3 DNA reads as TGTGCCAGCAGTTTACAGCGGGAGGGCCCTGAGCAGTTCTTC. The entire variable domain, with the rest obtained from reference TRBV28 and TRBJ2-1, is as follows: DVKVTQSSRYLVKRTGEKVFLECVQDMDHENMFWYRQDPGLGLRLIYFSYDVKMKEKGDIPEGYSVSREKKERFSLILESASTNQTSMYLCASSLQREGPEQFFGPGTRLTVL.

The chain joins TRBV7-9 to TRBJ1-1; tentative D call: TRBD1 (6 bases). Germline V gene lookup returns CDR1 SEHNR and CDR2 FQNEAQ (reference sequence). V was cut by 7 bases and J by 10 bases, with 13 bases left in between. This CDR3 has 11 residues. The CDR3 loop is CASKEGGRAFF. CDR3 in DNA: TGTGCCAGCAAGGAGGGGGGAAGAGCTTTCTTT.

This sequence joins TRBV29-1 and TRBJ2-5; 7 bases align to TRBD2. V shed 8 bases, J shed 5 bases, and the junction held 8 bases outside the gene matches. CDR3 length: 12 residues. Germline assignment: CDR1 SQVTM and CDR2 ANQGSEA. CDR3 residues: CSSVWGGETQYF. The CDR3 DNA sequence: TGCAGCTCCGTTTGGGGGGGGGAGACCCAGTACTTC.

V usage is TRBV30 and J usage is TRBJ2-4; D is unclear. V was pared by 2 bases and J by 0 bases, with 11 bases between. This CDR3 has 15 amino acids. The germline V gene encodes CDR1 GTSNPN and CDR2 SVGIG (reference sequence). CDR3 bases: TGTGCCTGGAGTCGAACCAGGCAAGCCAAAAACATTCAGTACTTC. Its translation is CAWSRTRQAKNIQYF.

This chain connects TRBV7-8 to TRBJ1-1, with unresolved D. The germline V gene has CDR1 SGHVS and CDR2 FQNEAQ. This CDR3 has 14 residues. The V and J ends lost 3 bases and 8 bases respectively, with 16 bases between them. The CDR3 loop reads CASSFLRSGAEAFF. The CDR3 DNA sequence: TGTGCCAGCAGCTTTCTACGGAGTGGTGCGGAAGCTTTCTTT. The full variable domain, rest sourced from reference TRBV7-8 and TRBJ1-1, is GAGVSQSPRYKVAKRGQDVALRCDPISGHVSLFWYQQALGQGPEFLTYFQNEAQLDKSGLPSDRFFAERPEGSVSTLKIQRTQQEDSAVYLCASSFLRSGAEAFFGQGTRLTVV.

CDR3: CASSFGVALVGNEQFF. The CDR3 DNA sequence: TGTGCCAGCAGCTTTGGCGTAGCGCTAGTGGGTAATGAGCAGTTCTTC. This chain links TRBV7-8 with TRBJ2-1; weak D call: TRBD2 (5 bases). V was pared by 3 bases and J by 7 bases, with 19 bases between. Germline V gene data show CDR1 as SGHVS and CDR2 as FQNEAQ. This CDR3 has 16 residues. Full variable domain (outside the CDR3, taken from reference TRBV7-8 and TRBJ2-1): GAGVSQSPRYKVAKRGQDVALRCDPISGHVSLFWYQQALGQGPEFLTYFQNEAQLDKSGLPSDRFFAERPEGSVSTLKIQRTQQEDSAVYLCASSFGVALVGNEQFFGPGTRLTVL.

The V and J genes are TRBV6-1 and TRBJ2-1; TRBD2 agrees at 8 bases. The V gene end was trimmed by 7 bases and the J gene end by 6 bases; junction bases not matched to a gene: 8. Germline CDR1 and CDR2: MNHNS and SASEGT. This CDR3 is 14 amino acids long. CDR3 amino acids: CASNPGLGGNEQFF. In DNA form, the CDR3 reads TGTGCCAGCAACCCGGGACTAGGAGGCAATGAGCAGTTCTTC.

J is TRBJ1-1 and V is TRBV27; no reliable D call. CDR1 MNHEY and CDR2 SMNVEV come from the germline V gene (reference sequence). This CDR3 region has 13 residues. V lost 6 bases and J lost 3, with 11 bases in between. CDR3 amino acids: CASSPVPHTEAFF. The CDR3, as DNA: TGTGCCAGCAGCCCAGTACCACACACTGAAGCTTTCTTT.

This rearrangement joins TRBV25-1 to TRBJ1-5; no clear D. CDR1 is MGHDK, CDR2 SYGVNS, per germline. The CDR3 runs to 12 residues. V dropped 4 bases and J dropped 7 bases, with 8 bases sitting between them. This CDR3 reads CASSVGRQPQHF. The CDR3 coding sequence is TGTGCCAGCAGTGTTGGGAGGCAGCCCCAGCATTTT.

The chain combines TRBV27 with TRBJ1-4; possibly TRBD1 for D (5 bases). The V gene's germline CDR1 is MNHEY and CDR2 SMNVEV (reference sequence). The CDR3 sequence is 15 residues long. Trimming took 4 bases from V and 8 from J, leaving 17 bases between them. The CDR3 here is CASSSSGKSGEKLFF. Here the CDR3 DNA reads TGTGCCAGCAGTTCCTCAGGGAAGTCGGGCGAAAAACTGTTTTTT. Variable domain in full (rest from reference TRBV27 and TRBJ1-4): EAQVTQNPRYLITVTGKKLTVTCSQNMNHEYMSWYRQDPGLGLRQIYYSMNVEVTDKGDVPEGYKVSRKEKRNFPLILESPSPNQTSLYFCASSSSGKSGEKLFFGSGTQLSVL.